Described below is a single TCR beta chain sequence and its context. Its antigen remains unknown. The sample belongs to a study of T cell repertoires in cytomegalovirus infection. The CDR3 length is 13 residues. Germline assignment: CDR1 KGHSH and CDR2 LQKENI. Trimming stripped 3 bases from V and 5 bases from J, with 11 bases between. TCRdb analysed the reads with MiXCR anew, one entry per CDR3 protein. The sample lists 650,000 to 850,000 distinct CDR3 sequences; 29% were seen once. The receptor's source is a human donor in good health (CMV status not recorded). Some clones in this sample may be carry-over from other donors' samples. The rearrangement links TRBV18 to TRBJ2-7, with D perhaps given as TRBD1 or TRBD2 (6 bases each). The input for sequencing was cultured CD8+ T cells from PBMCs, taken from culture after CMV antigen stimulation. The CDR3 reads CASSPSGAHEQYV. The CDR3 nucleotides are TGTGCCAGCTCACCGTCGGGGGCCCACGAGCAGTACGTC.